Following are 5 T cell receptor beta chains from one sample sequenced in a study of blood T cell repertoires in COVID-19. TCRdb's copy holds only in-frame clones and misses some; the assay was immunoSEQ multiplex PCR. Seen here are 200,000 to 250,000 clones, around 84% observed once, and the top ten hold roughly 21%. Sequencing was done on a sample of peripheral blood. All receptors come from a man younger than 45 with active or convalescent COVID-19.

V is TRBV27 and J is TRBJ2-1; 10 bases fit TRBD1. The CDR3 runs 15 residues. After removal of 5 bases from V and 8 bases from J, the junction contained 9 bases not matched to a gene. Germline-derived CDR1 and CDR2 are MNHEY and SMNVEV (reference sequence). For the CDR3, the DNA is TGTGCCAGCAGTGGAGCCGGGACAGGGGACGATGAGCAGTTCTTC. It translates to CASSGAGTGDDEQFF.

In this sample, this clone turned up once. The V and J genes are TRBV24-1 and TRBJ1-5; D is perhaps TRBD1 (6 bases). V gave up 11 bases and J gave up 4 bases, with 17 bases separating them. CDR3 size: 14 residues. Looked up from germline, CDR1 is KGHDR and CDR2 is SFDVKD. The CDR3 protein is CAISRRDINQPQHF. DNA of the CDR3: TGTGCCATCAGCCGCCGGGACATAAATCAGCCCCAGCATTTT.

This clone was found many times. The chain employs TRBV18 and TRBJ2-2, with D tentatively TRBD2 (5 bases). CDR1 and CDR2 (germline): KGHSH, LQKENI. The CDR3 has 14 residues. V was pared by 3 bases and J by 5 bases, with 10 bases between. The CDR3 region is CASSPRTGTGELFF. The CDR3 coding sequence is TGTGCCAGCTCACCTCGGACTGGGACCGGGGAGCTGTTTTTT. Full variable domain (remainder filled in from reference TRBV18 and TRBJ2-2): NAGVMQNPRHLVRRRGQEARLRCSPMKGHSHVYWYRQLPEEGLKFMVYLQKENIIDESGMPKERFSAEFPKEGPSILRIQQVVRGDSAAYFCASSPRTGTGELFFGEGSRLTVL.

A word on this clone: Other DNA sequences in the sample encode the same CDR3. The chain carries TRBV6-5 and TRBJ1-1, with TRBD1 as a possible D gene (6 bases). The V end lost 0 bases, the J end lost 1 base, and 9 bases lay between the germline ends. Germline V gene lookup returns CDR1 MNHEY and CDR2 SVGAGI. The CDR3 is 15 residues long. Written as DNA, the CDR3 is TGTGCCAGCAGTTACTCGGGGGGGGCGAACACTGAAGCTTTCTTT. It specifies CASSYSGGANTEAFF.

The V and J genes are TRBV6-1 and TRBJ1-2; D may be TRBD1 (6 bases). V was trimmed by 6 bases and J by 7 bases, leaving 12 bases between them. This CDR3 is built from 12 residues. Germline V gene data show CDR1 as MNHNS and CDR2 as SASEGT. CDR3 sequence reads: CASRGGGGGYTF. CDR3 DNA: TGTGCCAGCAGAGGGGGGGGTGGTGGCTACACCTTC.